Each of the 10 T cell receptor beta chains below was sequenced from the same sample in a study of T-cell memory formation after mild COVID-19. MiXCR was run by TCRdb on the 5' RACE reads, yielding one entry per CDR3 protein. This table holds 50,000 or so distinct CDR3 sequences, 9.5% to 15% found once. The sequenced sample was PBMCs or a T cell subset sorted from them (not recorded which). The receptors derive from a man younger than 35 who had mild COVID-19 (a few samples of this study predate the infection). Cell type and time point are not known.

This clonotype showed up many times. The chain joins TRBV5-1 to TRBJ2-2; TRBD2 aligns across 11 bases. Germline values: CDR1 SGHRS, CDR2 YFSETQ. The ends lost 7 bases at V and 3 bases at J; junction bases unmatched: 8. The CDR3 loop spans 16 amino acids. Here the CDR3 DNA reads TGCGCCAGCCGGGAACTAGCGGGGGTTCACACCGGGGAGCTGTTTTTT. Protein: CASRELAGVHTGELFF.

J is TRBJ2-5 and V is TRBV6-6, with 9 nucleotides matching TRBD2. V was clipped by 6 bases and J by 2 bases; unmatched bases: 7. Germline values: CDR1 MNHNY, CDR2 SVGAGI (reference sequence). There are 15 residues in the CDR3. CDR3 coding DNA: TGTGCCAGCAGGCCTCGACTAGCGGTTCAAGAGACCCAGTACTTC. Its protein product is CASRPRLAVQETQYF.

This chain connects TRBV7-9 to TRBJ2-1; weak D call: TRBD2 (5 bases). CDR1 and CDR2 from the germline V gene are SEHNR and FQNEAQ (reference sequence). The V and J ends lost 4 bases and 3 bases respectively, with 16 bases between them. This CDR3 has 16 residues. The chain's CDR3 is CASSSTDGIHYNEQFF. The CDR3 DNA reads as TGTGCCAGCAGCTCCACGGACGGGATACACTACAATGAGCAGTTCTTC.

This clonotype was detected many times. The genes are TRBV12-3 or TRBV12-4 and TRBJ2-3; 7 nucleotides line up with TRBD1. The V segment lost 6 bases and the J segment 1 base; nucleotides outside the gene matches: 4. This CDR3 has 14 residues. The CDR3 DNA is TGTGCCAGCAGCCCTGACAGGGGCACAGATACGCAGTATTTT. Protein product: CASSPDRGTDTQYF.

Many counts were recorded for this clonotype. V and J are TRBV7-9 and TRBJ2-3; TRBD2 matches at 9 bases. This CDR3 comprises 15 residues. V trimming: 5 bases; J trimming: 4 bases; junction bases outside the gene matches: 7. The germline V gene encodes CDR1 SEHNR and CDR2 FQNEAQ (reference sequence). The CDR3 bases are TGTGCCAGCAGCCCACCGGGACTAGCCCCAGATACGCAGTATTTT. Protein sequence: CASSPPGLAPDTQYF.

This clonotype has a count of ten or more. J is TRBJ2-3 and V is TRBV20-1; the D is unclear. Deletions cut 2 bases from V and 5 bases from J, with 17 bases between. The germline CDR1 and CDR2 sequences are DFQATT and SNEGSKA (reference sequence). This CDR3 spans 15 amino acids. The CDR3 nucleotides read TGCAGTGCTAGAAGTCCAGCTAGACATCTAGATACGCAGTATTTT. This encodes CSARSPARHLDTQYF.

The chain uses TRBV7-9 and TRBJ2-5; D assignment may be TRBD1 or TRBD2 (5 bases each). The CDR3 spans 14 residues. V lost 2 bases and J 3 bases, leaving 10 bases between the germline ends. Germline V gene lookup returns CDR1 SEHNR and CDR2 FQNEAQ (reference sequence). The CDR3 is CASSLMGVKETQYF. Written as DNA, the CDR3 is TGTGCCAGCAGCTTAATGGGGGTTAAAGAGACCCAGTACTTC.

This clonotype was recorded at least ten times. V gene TRBV5-1 combines with J gene TRBJ2-2; 8 bases map to TRBD1. The CDR3 is made up of 16 amino acids. CDR1 SGHRS and CDR2 YFSETQ come from the germline V gene. Germline trimming cut 2 bases from V and 3 bases from J; bases unmatched to any gene: 6. The CDR3 bases are TGCGCCAGCAGCTTTTTGGCGACAGGGGACACCGGGGAGCTGTTTTTT. This encodes CASSFLATGDTGELFF.

This clonotype is medium-sized by share. The DNA of the CDR3 is TGTGCCATCAGTGAGTCGCGGACGCAAGAGACCCAGTACTTC. Protein sequence: CAISESRTQETQYF. V is TRBV10-3 and J is TRBJ2-5; D unclear. CDR3 size: 14 residues. Germline lookup yields CDR1 ENHRY and CDR2 SYGVKD. Trimming cost V 0 bases and J 2 bases, with 7 bases left between them.

This chain uses TRBV30 with TRBJ2-7, with 13 bases that match TRBD2. Germline values: CDR1 GTSNPN, CDR2 SVGIG (reference sequence). The CDR3 covers 16 residues. V shed 4 bases, J shed 7 bases, and the junction held 13 bases outside the gene matches. The CDR3 loop reads CAWNRGTSGASEEQYF. The CDR3 region has the DNA TGTGCCTGGAATCGGGGGACTAGCGGGGCCTCGGAAGAGCAGTACTTC.